These 25 T cell receptor beta chains share one sample of origin, sequenced in a study of T cell changes during pregnancy in multiple sclerosis. Profiled with immunoSEQ multiplex PCR; TCRdb holds only in-frame clones, not every one. There are under 55,000 clones in the sample; roughly 93% occur only once, and 1.5% to 2% lies in the top ten. The material sequenced was peripheral blood, taken in the second trimester of pregnancy. The receptors stem from a female donor with multiple sclerosis, enrolled in a pregnancy study.

This rearrangement joins TRBV7-9 to TRBJ2-1; 7 bases fit TRBD2. The CDR3 is made up of 14 amino acids. Losses at the gene ends were 5 bases for V and 5 bases for J; bases not matched to a gene: 6. Germline V gene lookup returns CDR1 SEHNR and CDR2 FQNEAQ (reference sequence). The CDR3 is CASSPGGRDNEQFF. CDR3 bases: TGTGCCAGCAGCCCGGGGGGTCGAGACAATGAGCAGTTCTTC.

The rearrangement joins TRBV5-4 to TRBJ1-1; tentatively, D is TRBD1 (6 bases). CDR1 SGHNT and CDR2 YYREEE come from the germline V gene (reference sequence). V lost 4 bases and J lost 2, with 12 bases in between. The length of the CDR3 is 14 residues. The CDR3 DNA is TGTGCCAGCAGCCAACCACAGGGAAACACTGAAGCTTTCTTT. Protein: CASSQPQGNTEAFF. The whole variable domain, remainder taken from reference TRBV5-4 and TRBJ1-1, is ETGVTQSPTHLIKTRGQQVTLRCSSQSGHNTVSWYQQALGQGPQFIFQYYREEENGRGNFPPRFSGLQFPNYSSELNVNALELDDSALYLCASSQPQGNTEAFFGQGTRLTVV.

The chain is built from TRBV5-6 and TRBJ2-3, with TRBD1 matching 9 bases. V shed 1 base, J shed 0 bases, and the junction held 3 bases outside the gene matches. The CDR3 length is 16 residues. Germline V gene data show CDR1 as SGHDT and CDR2 as YYEEEE. The CDR3 spells CASSLIGTGSTDTQYF. The CDR3 bases are TGTGCCAGCAGCTTGATCGGGACAGGGAGCACAGATACGCAGTATTTT.

The rearrangement uses TRBV10-3 and TRBJ2-7; D is possibly TRBD1 (5 bases). The V gene lost 0 bases and the J gene lost 7 bases, with 16 bases spanning the gap. The CDR3 sequence is 15 residues long. Germline V gene sequence: CDR1 ENHRY, CDR2 SYGVKD. This CDR3 is CAISESVGDGTEQYF. The DNA of the CDR3 is TGTGCCATCAGTGAGTCAGTAGGGGATGGTACGGAGCAGTACTTC.

In its sample, this clone was seen once. The rearrangement links TRBV19 to TRBJ2-7; D is possibly TRBD2 (6 bases). The length of the CDR3 is 17 residues. Per germline, CDR1 LNHDA and CDR2 SQIVND (reference sequence). V was clipped by 5 bases and J by 5 bases, with 25 bases between them. CDR3 in DNA: TGTGCCAGTAGTCTTCTTTCCATCAGCGGGCAACTTCACGAGCAGTACTTC. Translated: CASSLLSISGQLHEQYF. Full variable domain (outside the CDR3, taken from reference TRBV19 and TRBJ2-7): DGGITQSPKYLFRKEGQNVTLSCEQNLNHDAMYWYRQDPGQGLRLIYYSQIVNDFQKGDIAEGYSVSREKKESFPLTVTSAQKNPTAFYLCASSLLSISGQLHEQYFGPGTRLTVT.

The CDR3 bases are TGCGCCAGCAGCTTGCAGGGGGCTAATGGCTACACCTTC. It is translated as CASSLQGANGYTF. The chain has TRBV5-1 and TRBJ1-2; 8 nucleotides match TRBD1. Germline V gene sequence: CDR1 SGHRS, CDR2 YFSETQ. CDR3 length equals 13 residues. With 1 base clipped from V and 6 bases from J, the junction kept 2 bases outside the gene matches.

The V and J genes are TRBV5-1 and TRBJ1-1, with 9 bases that match TRBD1. CDR1 and CDR2 from the germline V gene are SGHRS and YFSETQ. There are 14 residues in the CDR3. The junction had 1 base not matched to a gene; V was cut back by 0 bases and J by 4 bases. Here the CDR3 reads CASSLGDRVTEAFF. DNA of the CDR3: TGCGCCAGCAGCTTGGGGGACAGGGTCACTGAAGCTTTCTTT.

This sequence joins TRBV4-3 and TRBJ2-1, with 11 bases identical to TRBD1. Germline V gene sequence: CDR1 LGHNA, CDR2 YSLEER. V was clipped by 1 base and J by 13 bases; unmatched bases: 18. This CDR3 has 18 residues. This CDR3 reads CASSQAQLGQGAAVTQFF. For the CDR3, the DNA is TGCGCCAGCAGCCAAGCCCAACTAGGACAGGGGGCCGCGGTCACCCAGTTCTTC.

The chain joins TRBV5-1 to TRBJ2-1; D is perhaps TRBD1 (6 bases). This CDR3 is 16 amino acids long. Looked up from germline, CDR1 is SGHRS and CDR2 is YFSETQ. V was pared by 4 bases and J by 1 base, with 15 bases between. This CDR3 is CASSTQGVQSYNEQFF. The DNA of the CDR3 is TGCGCCAGCAGCACACAGGGAGTACAATCCTACAATGAGCAGTTCTTC.

The chain couples TRBV2 to TRBJ2-7; D ambiguous. The CDR3 is 13 residues long. Looked up from germline, CDR1 is SNHLY and CDR2 is FYNNEI. V lost 5 bases and J lost 3, with 11 bases in between. The CDR3 DNA sequence: TGTGCCAGCAGTCTCGGAGCCCGCTACGAGCAGTACTTC. This codes for CASSLGARYEQYF.

V usage is TRBV11-2 and J usage is TRBJ2-2; 12 bases are shared with TRBD2. Per germline, CDR1 SGHAT and CDR2 FQNNGV. V shed 5 bases, J shed 7 bases, and the junction held 5 bases outside the gene matches. CDR3 length: 15 residues. CDR3 sequence (DNA): TGTGCCAGCAGCCTAGCGGGAGGGCGTGGCGGGGAGCTGTTTTTT. It specifies CASSLAGGRGGELFF.

The chain uses TRBV14 and TRBJ2-2, with D perhaps matching TRBD2 (6 bases). Germline-derived CDR1 and CDR2 are SGHDN and FVKESK. V lost 0 bases, J lost 6 bases, and 17 bases lay in between. This CDR3 spans 17 amino acids. This CDR3 is CASSQDLLAVWAGELFF. DNA of the CDR3: TGTGCCAGCAGCCAAGATCTACTAGCCGTCTGGGCCGGGGAGCTGTTTTTT. The variable domain in full, with the rest retrieved from reference TRBV14 and TRBJ2-2, is EAGVTQFPSHSVIEKGQTVTLRCDPISGHDNLYWYRRVMGKEIKFLLHFVKESKQDESGMPNNRFLAERTGGTYSTLKVQPAELEDSGVYFCASSQDLLAVWAGELFFGEGSRLTVL.

J is TRBJ1-4 and V is TRBV5-4; D possibly corresponds to TRBD1 (5 bases). The CDR3 has 14 amino acids. The germline gives CDR1 SGHNT, CDR2 YYREEE (reference sequence). V was cut by 4 bases and J by 6 bases, with 13 bases left in between. CDR3 sequence: CASSRSGGHEKLFF. The CDR3 DNA is TGTGCCAGCAGCCGTTCGGGGGGACATGAAAAACTGTTTTTT.

This chain connects TRBV5-1 to TRBJ2-1; no reliable D call. V lost 4 bases and J 8 bases, leaving 22 bases between the germline ends. This CDR3 spans 16 amino acids. Germline V gene lookup returns CDR1 SGHRS and CDR2 YFSETQ. CDR3 coding DNA: TGCGCCAGCAGCCCGCCCTTGCCCTCCCAGTTCTATGAGCAGTTCTTC. Translated, it gives CASSPPLPSQFYEQFF.

V gene TRBV27 combines with J gene TRBJ2-7; the D gene is possibly TRBD1 (6 bases). V gave up 3 bases and J gave up 5 bases, with 14 bases separating them. CDR3 length: 14 residues. CDR1 and CDR2 from the germline V gene are MNHEY and SMNVEV (reference sequence). The CDR3 protein is CASSFLGAMDEQYF. The CDR3 DNA reads as TGTGCCAGCAGTTTTCTGGGGGCGATGGACGAGCAGTACTTC.

This sequence joins TRBV11-2 and TRBJ2-7; 7 bases map to TRBD2. With 8 bases clipped from V and 4 bases from J, the junction kept 5 bases outside the gene matches. Germline loops: CDR1 SGHAT, CDR2 FQNNGV. The CDR3 contains 12 residues. The CDR3 DNA follows: TGTGCCAGCGGGGGGGTGGGGTACGAGCAGTACTTC. Translating gives CASGGVGYEQYF.

The CDR3 loop reads CASSAGTSGRNEQFF. Here the CDR3 DNA reads TGTGCCAGCAGCGCAGGGACTAGCGGGAGAAATGAGCAGTTCTTC. The chain combines TRBV9 with TRBJ2-1, with 14 bases identical to TRBD2. The CDR3 totals 15 residues. Germline assignment: CDR1 SGDLS and CDR2 YYNGEE. After removal of 3 bases from V and 7 bases from J, the junction contained 3 bases not matched to a gene.

V usage is TRBV5-6 and J usage is TRBJ1-5; TRBD1 agrees at 7 bases. V lost 2 bases, J lost 3 bases, and 2 bases stayed unmatched. This CDR3 has 14 residues. The germline V gene encodes CDR1 SGHDT and CDR2 YYEEEE. The CDR3 reads CASSFGTANQPQHF. The CDR3 DNA reads TGTGCCAGCAGCTTCGGGACAGCCAATCAGCCCCAGCATTTT.

This chain joins TRBV27 and TRBJ1-5; 9 bases match TRBD1. The CDR3 has 14 amino acids. Trimming took 3 bases from V and 6 from J; bases not matched to a gene: 3. Germline lookup yields CDR1 MNHEY and CDR2 SMNVEV (reference sequence). CDR3 sequence (DNA): TGTGCCAGCAGTTTGACGGGACAGGGTCAGCCCCAGCATTTT. This encodes CASSLTGQGQPQHF.

This CDR3 is CSVEDWVMGGNTGELFF. CDR3 DNA: TGCAGCGTTGAAGATTGGGTAATGGGGGGAAACACCGGGGAGCTGTTTTTT. The chain joins TRBV29-1 to TRBJ2-2; D possibly corresponds to TRBD2 (6 bases). Germline V lookup: CDR1 SQVTM, CDR2 ANQGSEA. V was pared by 0 bases and J by 2 bases, with 16 bases between. CDR3 size: 17 residues.

The V and J genes are TRBV7-6 and TRBJ2-1; possibly TRBD2 for D (6 bases). CDR1 and CDR2 from the germline V gene are SGHVS and FNYEAQ. This CDR3 has 15 residues. The germline V and J ends were trimmed by 1 base and 8 bases, with 15 bases remaining between them. In nucleotides, the CDR3 is TGTGCCAGCAGCTTAGTCGGAGGGCCGGGGGATGAGCAGTTCTTC. The encoded protein is CASSLVGGPGDEQFF.

Only one count was recorded for this clone. The chain employs TRBV6-1 and TRBJ1-4; D perhaps matches TRBD1 (5 bases). This CDR3 is 15 amino acids long. Trimming pared 0 bases from V and 5 bases from J, leaving 10 bases between. The germline V gene has CDR1 MNHNS and CDR2 SASEGT. CDR3 loop: CASSEAGLGNEKLFF. The CDR3, as DNA: TGTGCCAGCAGTGAAGCGGGACTTGGGAATGAAAAACTGTTTTTT.

The chain uses TRBV27 and TRBJ2-1; no firm D call. Germline CDR1 MNHEY, CDR2 SMNVEV (reference sequence). With 0 bases removed from V and 9 bases from J, the gap between germline ends came to 9 bases. The CDR3 is 13 residues long. CDR3 residues: CASSLSRDTEQFF. The CDR3 DNA reads as TGTGCCAGCAGTTTATCGCGAGACACTGAGCAGTTCTTC.

In this sample, this clone turned up a few times. This rearrangement joins TRBV6-4 to TRBJ2-1; tentative D call: TRBD2 (5 bases). CDR1 and CDR2 from the germline V gene are MRHNA and SNTAGT. The germline V and J ends were trimmed by 3 bases and 7 bases, with 7 bases remaining between them. CDR3 length: 12 amino acids. The CDR3 DNA reads as TGTGCCAGCAGTGAAGGGAGTAATGAGCAGTTCTTC. The encoded protein is CASSEGSNEQFF.

V gene TRBV13 combines with J gene TRBJ2-4; D ambiguous. The V gene lost 5 bases and the J gene lost 5 bases, with 7 bases spanning the gap. From germline, CDR1 is PRHDT and CDR2 FYEKMQ (reference sequence). CDR3 length: 12 amino acids. CDR3 region: CASSPGENIQYF. The CDR3 bases are TGTGCCAGCAGCCCTGGAGAAAACATTCAGTACTTC.